These 21 T cell receptor beta chains originate from one sample sequenced in a study of OX40 agonist ivuxolimab in advanced cancers. Libraries were prepared by immunoSEQ multiplex PCR; TCRdb keeps only in-frame clonotypes and omits some of them. The data show under 50,000 clones, with more than 75% seen just once and around 14% held by the top ten. Source: CD4+ or CD8+ T cells sorted from blood, taken in a trial of the OX40 agonist ivuxolimab. The origin of the receptors is an adult with an advanced solid tumor such as melanoma, head and neck, liver or kidney cancer.

The J gene is TRBJ1-4, the V gene TRBV5-5; D call uncertain. Germline loops: CDR1 SGHKS, CDR2 YYEKEE (reference sequence). There are 15 residues in the CDR3. V lost 4 bases and J 4 bases, leaving 14 bases between the germline ends. The CDR3 sequence is CASSLSPMLNEKLFF. CDR3 in DNA: TGTGCCAGCAGCCTAAGCCCCATGCTTAATGAAAAACTGTTTTTT.

The chain recombines TRBV9 with TRBJ2-1, with 14 bases aligning to TRBD2. CDR1 is SGDLS, CDR2 YYNGEE, per germline. Unmatched junction bases numbered 7, after V lost 3 bases and J lost 8 bases. This CDR3 has 16 amino acids. The CDR3 reads CASSARLAGGVDEQFF. The DNA for the CDR3 is TGTGCCAGCAGCGCCAGACTAGCGGGAGGGGTGGATGAGCAGTTCTTC.

The chain carries TRBV6-4 and TRBJ2-3, with 8 bases that match TRBD1. Trimming at V came to 0 bases and at J to 3 bases, leaving 2 bases not matched to a gene. The V gene's germline CDR1 is MRHNA and CDR2 SNTAGT. The CDR3 covers 15 residues. The DNA for the CDR3 is TGTGCCAGCAGTGACTCGACAGGGGCTACAGATACGCAGTATTTT. Its protein product is CASSDSTGATDTQYF.

CDR3 protein: CASSIPTRVGSYEQYF. CDR3 DNA sequence: TGTGCCAGTAGTATCCCTACCCGGGTCGGGTCCTACGAGCAGTACTTC. The J gene is TRBJ2-7, the V gene TRBV19; D remains ambiguous. CDR1 LNHDA and CDR2 SQIVND come from the germline V gene (reference sequence). V lost 3 bases and J 1 base, leaving 16 bases between the germline ends. The CDR3 is 16 amino acids.

This clone was picked up one time. V gene TRBV6-1 combines with J gene TRBJ1-2; the match to TRBD1 covers 9 bases. V lost 5 bases to trimming and J lost 7 bases; unmatched junction nucleotides: 11. The germline V gene has CDR1 MNHNS and CDR2 SASEGT. There are 15 residues in the CDR3. Here the CDR3 reads CASSSRDRVVSGYTF. DNA of the CDR3: TGTGCCAGCAGTTCCAGGGACAGGGTGGTGAGTGGCTACACCTTC.

V is TRBV9 and J is TRBJ1-1, with TRBD1 identical over 9 bases. The germline V gene has CDR1 SGDLS and CDR2 YYNGEE. V trimming: 2 bases; J trimming: 0 bases; junction bases outside the gene matches: 5. The CDR3 consists of 16 residues. CDR3 amino acids: CASSVGTGYMNTEAFF. The CDR3 DNA follows: TGTGCCAGCAGCGTGGGGACAGGGTACATGAACACTGAAGCTTTCTTT.

This chain connects TRBV2 to TRBJ2-1; D call uncertain. The CDR3 extends over 15 amino acids. From germline, CDR1 is SNHLY and CDR2 FYNNEI. V shed 7 bases and J shed 3 bases, with 16 bases lying between them. In DNA form, the CDR3 reads TGTGCCAGCACCCAAGCCGAGAACTACTACAATGAGCAGTTCTTC. This sequence encodes CASTQAENYYNEQFF.

The rearrangement uses TRBV14 and TRBJ2-3, with D unclear. The CDR3 consists of 12 residues. From germline, CDR1 is SGHDN and CDR2 FVKESK. The V end was cut by 4 bases, the J end by 4 bases, with 6 bases between. The CDR3 here is CASSRLSDTQYF. DNA for the CDR3: TGTGCCAGCAGCCGCCTATCAGATACGCAGTATTTT.

The chain uses TRBV27 and TRBJ2-3; tentative D call: TRBD2 (5 bases). In germline, CDR1 is MNHEY, CDR2 SMNVEV (reference sequence). The CDR3 is made up of 15 amino acids. Trimming cost V 4 bases and J 1 base, with 12 bases left between them. The CDR3 is CASSWTGEGTDTQYF. CDR3 in DNA: TGTGCCAGCAGTTGGACTGGCGAGGGCACAGATACGCAGTATTTT.

J is TRBJ1-1 and V is TRBV19; D perhaps matches TRBD1 (6 bases). Germline V CDR1 and CDR2: LNHDA, SQIVND (reference sequence). The V end was cut by 3 bases, the J end by 2 bases, with 13 bases between. The CDR3 is 15 amino acids. CDR3 sequence reads: CASSIRTVLNTEAFF. CDR3 coding DNA: TGTGCCAGTAGTATCAGGACAGTACTTAACACTGAAGCTTTCTTT.

V and J are TRBV9 and TRBJ1-1; D perhaps matches TRBD1 (5 bases). The V gene's germline CDR1 is SGDLS and CDR2 YYNGEE. Deletions cut 0 bases from V and 0 bases from J, with 18 bases between. The CDR3 runs to 18 residues. CDR3 DNA: TGTGCCAGCAGCGTAGCTTGGGGGGAGGAGGTCATGAACACTGAAGCTTTCTTT. Amino acid sequence: CASSVAWGEEVMNTEAFF.

The chain carries TRBV27 and TRBJ2-1; tentative D call: TRBD1 (6 bases). The CDR3 has 13 amino acids. The ends were cut back, 7 bases at V and 7 bases at J, with 14 bases in the middle. Germline V gene data show CDR1 as MNHEY and CDR2 as SMNVEV (reference sequence). Here the CDR3 DNA reads TGTGCCAGCAATACCGGGACAAAAAATGAGCAGTTCTTC. It translates to CASNTGTKNEQFF.

The chain uses TRBV11-2 and TRBJ2-1; 12 bases align to TRBD2. V lost 1 base to trimming and J lost 4 bases; unmatched junction nucleotides: 8. The CDR3 loop spans 18 amino acids. Germline CDR1 SGHAT, CDR2 FQNNGV. The CDR3, as DNA: TGTGCCAGCAGCTTAGTAGGACTAGCGGGGCTTCCTTACAATGAGCAGTTCTTC. Its protein product is CASSLVGLAGLPYNEQFF.

This chain uses TRBV5-5 with TRBJ1-2, with D uncertain. From germline, CDR1 is SGHKS and CDR2 YYEKEE (reference sequence). The CDR3 is 13 amino acids. Trimming removed 0 bases at V and 4 bases at J, with 7 bases between. CDR3 protein: CASSLGATYGYTF. The CDR3 DNA reads TGTGCCAGCAGCTTGGGGGCGACCTATGGCTACACCTTC.

The V gene is TRBV11-2, the J gene TRBJ2-1; 8 bases are shared with TRBD2. The CDR3 runs to 16 residues. With V trimmed by 4 bases and J by 7 bases, 12 bases remained unmatched. Germline V gene lookup returns CDR1 SGHAT and CDR2 FQNNGV. CDR3 loop: CASSSPHGGAGNEQFF. CDR3 nucleotides: TGTGCCAGCAGCTCCCCTCACGGGGGGGCAGGGAATGAGCAGTTCTTC. Complete variable domain (other parts from reference TRBV11-2 and TRBJ2-1): EAGVAQSPRYKIIEKRQSVAFWCNPISGHATLYWYQQILGQGPKLLIQFQNNGVVDDSQLPKDRFSAERLKGVDSTLKIQPAKLEDSAVYLCASSSPHGGAGNEQFFGPGTRLTVL.

CDR3 DNA: TGTGCCAGTAGTTTCTCAGTGAACACTGAAGCTTTCTTT. It encodes CASSFSVNTEAFF. The rearrangement joins TRBV19 to TRBJ1-1; no clear D. CDR3 length: 13 amino acids. V was shortened by 5 bases and J by 0 bases, with 7 bases between the two germline ends. CDR1 LNHDA and CDR2 SQIVND come from the germline V gene (reference sequence).

The chain couples TRBV7-8 to TRBJ2-2; no firm D call. The CDR3 is 15 amino acids. Germline V gene sequence: CDR1 SGHVS, CDR2 FQNEAQ. V was clipped by 5 bases and J by 7 bases, with 17 bases between them. CDR3 coding DNA: TGTGCCAGCAGCCCCCCCGGGTCCCCAGGCGGGGAGCTGTTTTTT. Protein: CASSPPGSPGGELFF.

V gene TRBV5-5 combines with J gene TRBJ2-7; D might be TRBD1 or TRBD2, each matching 5 bases. Germline CDR1 SGHKS, CDR2 YYEKEE (reference sequence). This CDR3 region has 14 residues. V was cut by 0 bases and J by 2 bases, with 9 bases left in between. The CDR3 loop is CASSLDGTAYEQYV. CDR3 nucleotide sequence: TGTGCCAGCAGCTTGGACGGGACGGCCTACGAGCAGTACGTC.

This clone was seen once. V usage is TRBV19 and J usage is TRBJ1-5; TRBD1 is a possible D gene (6 bases). Germline lookup yields CDR1 LNHDA and CDR2 SQIVND (reference sequence). The CDR3 covers 16 residues. V was cut by 5 bases and J by 4 bases, with 18 bases left in between. The CDR3 region has the DNA TGTGCCAGTAGTCCCCACAAGGGGGGATCAAATCAGCCCCAGCATTTT. Translated: CASSPHKGGSNQPQHF.

The chain employs TRBV10-3 and TRBJ1-1, with 9 bases matching TRBD1. CDR3 length equals 15 residues. The junction had 5 bases not matched to a gene; V was cut back by 6 bases and J by 0 bases. From germline, CDR1 is ENHRY and CDR2 SYGVKD. The CDR3 protein is CAISPGQGLNTEAFF. CDR3 bases: TGTGCCATCAGCCCCGGACAGGGGCTGAACACTGAAGCTTTCTTT.

V usage is TRBV6-1 and J usage is TRBJ2-3; D gene uncertain. The CDR3 length is 14 residues. Per germline, CDR1 MNHNS and CDR2 SASEGT. The V gene lost 2 bases and the J gene lost 5 bases, with 11 bases spanning the gap. The CDR3 DNA follows: TGTGCCAGCAGTGAAACGTACAGTTTAGATACGCAGTATTTT. This codes for CASSETYSLDTQYF.